This paragraph covers one T cell receptor beta chain sequence. Its antigen is undetermined. Germline trimming cut 2 bases from V and 4 bases from J; bases unmatched to any gene: 7. The germline V gene has CDR1 SGHRS and CDR2 YFSETQ. The length of the CDR3 is 15 residues. This entry is derived from a study of cytomegalovirus exposure and HLA in healthy donors. Findings and caveats of the study: Several top significant clusters appeared, in a later analysis, to be linked to common viral pathogens. Sequencing had likely introduced a cluster of highly shared sequence variants as an artifact. Later analysis showed most CMV-associated TCR beta chains appearing HLA-restricted.

PCR used 60 Vbeta primers and 13 Jbeta primers. The table came from immunoSEQ multiplex PCR; TCRdb's copy has only in-frame clones and leaves some out. The sample holds fewer than 120,000 clones, about three quarters seen once. This receptor was identified in a woman between 55 and 75 years old in good health and CMV-seropositive. The specimen was PBMCs. The J gene is TRBJ1-1, the V gene TRBV5-1, with 8 bases lining up with TRBD1. In DNA form, the CDR3 reads TGCGCCAGCAGCTTCAGCGTCCAGGGGGCCACTGAAGCTTTCTTT. It translates to CASSFSVQGATEAFF.